Each of the 12 T cell receptor beta chains below was sequenced from the same sample in a study of patients and donors after allogeneic stem cell transplantation. TCRdb reprocessed the RT-PCR reads via MiXCR and lists one record per CDR3 protein. Of about 230,000 distinct CDR3 sequences listed, 12% to 15% are singletons. Sequences were obtained from blood, either unsorted or a sorted T cell fraction (not recorded which). These receptor sequences come from a human donor who was either an allogeneic HSCT recipient or a stem cell or donor lymphocyte infusion donor (not recorded which). It is not recorded whose cells these are; they may come from a transplant donor.

The sample holds many counts of this clonotype. This chain links TRBV6-1 with TRBJ2-7; perhaps TRBD2 as D (7 bases). Deletions cut 11 bases from V and 5 bases from J, with 16 bases between. Per germline, CDR1 MNHNS and CDR2 SASEGT. This CDR3 has 12 amino acids. CDR3 sequence: CASGRGDDEQYF. The CDR3 region has the DNA TGTGCCTCGGGGAGGGGGGACGACGAGCAGTACTTC.

This clonotype was counted a few times. The CDR3 loop is CASSAPGQGIYEQYF. CDR3 sequence (DNA): TGTGCCAGCAGTGCACCGGGACAGGGGATCTACGAGCAGTACTTC. V and J are TRBV6-2 or TRBV6-3 and TRBJ2-7; TRBD1 matches at 10 bases. Trimming cost V 5 bases and J 3 bases; bases outside gene matches: 7. Germline CDR1 MNHEY, CDR2 SVGEGT. This CDR3 has 15 amino acids.

This rearrangement joins TRBV5-4 to TRBJ2-7; the D gene is possibly TRBD2 (6 bases). V was clipped by 5 bases and J by 0 bases, with 18 bases between them. CDR3 length equals 16 residues. Germline V lookup: CDR1 SGHNT, CDR2 YYREEE (reference sequence). The CDR3 loop is CASRDGIAASSYEQYF. CDR3 nucleotides: TGTGCCAGCAGGGACGGGATAGCGGCGAGCTCCTACGAGCAGTACTTC.

This clonotype was recorded at least ten times. CDR3 amino acids: CSAKGLASSLAKNIQYF. CDR3 sequence (DNA): TGCAGTGCTAAGGGCCTAGCGTCTTCACTAGCCAAAAACATTCAGTACTTC. This sequence joins TRBV20-1 and TRBJ2-4; a possible D gene is TRBD2 (6 bases). The V gene's germline CDR1 is DFQATT and CDR2 SNEGSKA (reference sequence). There are 17 residues in the CDR3. With 4 bases removed from V and 0 bases from J, the gap between germline ends came to 19 bases.

This clonotype qualifies as medium-sized (0.01 to 0.1%). The chain employs TRBV12-3 or TRBV12-4 and TRBJ2-5; possibly TRBD2 for D (6 bases). This CDR3 region has 14 residues. V lost 5 bases and J lost 1, with 11 bases in between. The CDR3 region is CASSPAGPQETQYF. CDR3 DNA sequence: TGTGCCAGCAGTCCCGCGGGGCCCCAAGAGACCCAGTACTTC.

The chain uses TRBV20-1 and TRBJ2-1; 7 bases fit TRBD1. Germline loops: CDR1 DFQATT, CDR2 SNEGSKA (reference sequence). V trimming: 3 bases; J trimming: 9 bases; junction bases outside the gene matches: 8. The CDR3 consists of 13 residues. CDR3 DNA: TGCAGTGCTAGTCTACAGGGGCGGTTTGAGCAGTTCTTC. Translated, it gives CSASLQGRFEQFF.

This clonotype showed up just a few times. The V and J genes are TRBV5-5 and TRBJ2-5; a weak D match, TRBD1 (5 bases). From germline, CDR1 is SGHKS and CDR2 YYEKEE (reference sequence). The CDR3 runs 15 residues. The V and J ends lost 3 bases and 1 base respectively, with 13 bases between them. The CDR3 spells CASSSAWGPQETQYF. The CDR3 nucleotides are TGTGCCAGCAGCTCGGCGTGGGGCCCCCAAGAGACCCAGTACTTC.

The chain uses TRBV7-2 and TRBJ1-2; 10 positions agree with TRBD1. Germline V CDR1 and CDR2: SGHTA, FQGNSA. This CDR3 has 15 residues. The junction had 8 bases not matched to a gene; V was cut back by 5 bases and J by 5 bases. CDR3: CASSGRDRGGYGYTF. CDR3 nucleotides: TGTGCCAGCAGCGGCCGGGACAGGGGAGGATATGGCTACACCTTC.

CDR3 sequence: CASSPNRIGSSNEQFF. The DNA for the CDR3 is TGTGCCAGCTCACCAAACAGGATCGGGTCGAGCAATGAGCAGTTCTTC. This sequence joins TRBV18 and TRBJ2-1; a weak D match, TRBD1 (5 bases). Trimming pared 2 bases from V and 6 bases from J, leaving 17 bases between. Germline V lookup: CDR1 KGHSH, CDR2 LQKENI. The length of the CDR3 is 16 residues.

This chain joins TRBV5-1 and TRBJ2-1; 7 bases are shared with TRBD2. The CDR3 totals 16 residues. The germline V gene has CDR1 SGHRS and CDR2 YFSETQ. Losses at the gene ends were 4 bases for V and 4 bases for J; bases not matched to a gene: 11. The CDR3, as DNA: TGCGCCAGCAGCCGAACCGGGACTAACACGTACAATGAGCAGTTCTTC. It is translated as CASSRTGTNTYNEQFF.

This clonotype has a handful of counts. V is TRBV21-1 and J is TRBJ2-5; the table assigns TRBD1, which was not confirmed against the DNA. TRBV21-1 is marked as a pseudogene. This CDR3 region has 12 residues. The CDR3: CASSTGRETQYF. CDR3 nucleotides: TGTGCCAGCAGCACGGGGCGTGAGACCCAGTACTTC.

The V and J genes are TRBV25-1 and TRBJ1-4; D perhaps matches TRBD1 (6 bases). V was shortened by 9 bases and J by 2 bases, with 16 bases between the two germline ends. Germline V CDR1 and CDR2: MGHDK, SYGVNS. CDR3 length: 15 residues. The CDR3 DNA reads as TGTGCCAGTATCCCCACAGGGTACACTAATGAAAAACTGTTTTTT. Residues: CASIPTGYTNEKLFF. The full variable domain, rest sourced from reference TRBV25-1 and TRBJ1-4, is EADIYQTPRYLVIGTGKKITLECSQTMGHDKMYWYQQDPGMELHLIHYSYGVNSTEKGDLSSESTVSRIRTEHFPLTLESARPSHTSQYLCASIPTGYTNEKLFFGSGTQLSVL.